This T cell receptor (beta chain) comes out of a study of post-analysis software for immune sequencing data. Study details: The disease courses covered relapsing-remitting, secondary progressive and progressive-relapsing multiple sclerosis.

cDNA libraries for TCR beta contained unique molecular identifiers. Input amounts of roughly 0.9 to 10 million T cells were used. These gave about 500,000 cDNA molecules, so each molecule approximated one T cell. TCRdb re-called the PCR reads through MiXCR, storing one row per CDR3 protein. This sample has around 190,000 distinct CDR3 sequences; 25% to 35% occur once, and the top ten carry roughly 3.5%. V lost 5 bases to trimming and J lost 2 bases; unmatched junction nucleotides: 6. The CDR3 has 15 residues. General study findings and limits: By F measure, samples from a shared preparation batch strongly co-clustered. Normalized Chao1 diversity was significantly lower in multiple sclerosis patients than in controls. Five or six TRBV segments, including TRBV5-6, TRBV5-1 and TRBV20-1, were more frequent in patients than controls.

This clonotype was observed a few times. What it recognizes is unknown. The sample consisted of blood. The V and J genes are TRBV12-3 or TRBV12-4 and TRBJ2-1, with 7 nucleotides matching TRBD1. The clonotype originates from a girl aged 2 to 17 with multiple sclerosis. CDR3 nucleotides: TGTGCCAGCAGTCGAACAGGGGCCCCCTACAATGAGCAGTTCTTC. Residues: CASSRTGAPYNEQFF.